The rows below give T cell receptor beta chains drawn from one sample of a study of blood T cell repertoires in COVID-19. Profiling relied on immunoSEQ multiplex PCR, and the TCRdb table lists in-frame clones only, not all of them. The sample consists of fewer than 400,000 clones, roughly 85% of them appearing once. Material: peripheral blood. The receptor source for this set is a woman under 30 with acute or convalescent COVID-19. Both conserved end residues are part of each CDR3. D genes are given only for firm matches. The size field is filled for only some rows; it gives once, few, many or a size class.

>TRBD2|.|TRBV7-9|TRBJ2-1
CASSFLSREQNYNEQFF
TGTGCCAGCAGCTTCCTGTCGCGGGAGCAGAACTACAATGAGCAGTTCTTC
>TRBD1|.|TRBV7-6|TRBJ1-6
CASSPGTGRRGSPLHF
TGTGCCAGCAGCCCGGGGACAGGGCGGAGAGGTTCACCCCTCCACTTT
>.|once|TRBV7-3|TRBJ1-6
CASSLVDSNNSPLHF
TGTGCCAGCAGCTTGGTCGACAGCAATAATTCACCCCTCCACTTT
>.|.|TRBV27|TRBJ1-1
CASFLQGGGEAFF
TGTGCCAGCTTCTTGCAGGGCGGTGGTGAAGCTTTCTTT
>.|.|TRBV7-9|TRBJ1-6
CASNVQNSPLHF
TGTGCCAGCAACGTACAAAATTCACCCCTCCACTTT
>.|once|TRBV11-2|TRBJ2-3
CASSLRAGLTDTQYF
TGTGCCAGCAGCTTAAGGGCGGGACTCACAGATACGCAGTATTTT
>TRBD1|.|TRBV19|TRBJ1-1
CASSTLTGGTEAFF
TGTGCCAGTAGTACCCTGACAGGGGGCACTGAAGCTTTCTTT
>TRBD2|.|TRBV5-6|TRBJ2-7
CASSYGGTSSYEQYF
TGTGCCAGCAGCTACGGGGGGACCAGCTCCTACGAGCAGTACTTC
>.|.|TRBV6-1|TRBJ1-1
CASSELWGGTEAFF
TGTGCCAGCAGTGAATTGTGGGGGGGCACTGAAGCTTTCTTT
>.|.|TRBV19|TRBJ2-7
CASRGLYEQYF
TGTGCCAGTAGGGGACTCTACGAGCAGTACTTC
>TRBD1|.|TRBV18|TRBJ2-7
CASSLGQGGEQYF
TGTGCCAGCTCACTCGGACAGGGCGGCGAGCAGTACTTC
>.|.|TRBV29-1|TRBJ1-1
CSVALRNTEAFF
TGCAGCGTTGCCCTGCGGAACACTGAAGCTTTCTTT
>.|.|TRBV6-5|TRBJ2-7
CASGEDLISYEQYF
TGTGCCAGCGGGGAGGACTTGATCTCCTACGAGCAGTACTTC
>.|.|TRBV5-8|TRBJ2-5
CASSLVSSPETQYF
TGTGCCAGCAGCTTGGTTTCTAGCCCGGAGACCCAGTACTTC
>.|.|TRBV5-1|TRBJ1-2
CASSLDSANYGYTF
TGCGCCAGCAGCTTGGATTCAGCTAACTATGGCTACACCTTC
>TRBD1|.|TRBV15|TRBJ2-7
CATSRTGDSYEQYF
TGTGCCACCAGCAGGACAGGGGACTCCTACGAGCAGTACTTC
>.|.|TRBV28|TRBJ1-2
CASRPIGTTNYGYTF
TGTGCCAGCAGACCCATAGGGACAACTAACTATGGCTACACCTTC
>.|.|TRBV2|TRBJ2-5
CASSVEQETQYF
TGTGCCAGCAGTGTCGAGCAAGAGACCCAGTACTTC
>.|.|TRBV5-5|TRBJ1-2
CASSLAGGRNYGYTF
TGTGCCAGCAGCCTAGCGGGGGGGCGCAACTATGGCTACACCTTC
>TRBD1|.|TRBV6-5|TRBJ2-7
CASSPRDRGVREQYF
TGTGCCAGCAGTCCCCGGGACAGGGGGGTTCGGGAGCAGTACTTC
>.|.|TRBV28|TRBJ1-2
CASSLTPRGNYGYTF
TGTGCCAGCAGTTTAACCCCACGCGGTAACTATGGCTACACCTTC
>.|.|TRBV20-1|TRBJ1-3
CSAQSGNTIYF
TGCAGTGCTCAGTCTGGAAACACCATATATTTT
>.|.|TRBV12-3/TRBV12-4|TRBJ1-1
CASSLTRTEAFF
TGTGCCAGCAGTTTAACCAGGACTGAAGCTTTCTTT
>TRBD1|.|TRBV24-1|TRBJ2-1
CATRDSGNEQFF
TGTGCCACCCGGGACAGCGGAAATGAGCAGTTCTTC
>.|.|TRBV19|TRBJ1-5
CASSIGRYRGGNQPQHF
TGTGCCAGTAGTATAGGCCGATATCGGGGGGGCAATCAGCCCCAGCATTTT
>.|.|TRBV30|TRBJ2-5
CAWSVRRGETQYF
TGTGCCTGGAGTGTAAGGAGGGGTGAGACCCAGTACTTC
>TRBD2|.|TRBV5-4|TRBJ2-7
CASRTGSGRAGEQYF
TGTGCCAGCAGGACCGGGAGCGGGAGGGCTGGCGAGCAGTACTTC
>.|.|TRBV24-1|TRBJ1-2
CATSDLVRANYGYTF
TGTGCCACCAGTGATTTAGTCCGAGCTAACTATGGCTACACCTTC
>.|.|TRBV28|TRBJ1-5
CASSPTLGGSGQPQHF
TGTGCCAGCAGTCCCACCCTCGGGGGTTCCGGACAGCCCCAGCATTTT
>.|.|TRBV24-1|TRBJ1-5
CATSKAGVGQPQHF
TGTGCCACCAGTAAGGCAGGGGTCGGTCAGCCCCAGCATTTT
>.|.|TRBV12-5|TRBJ1-1
CASGQTGLSTEAFF
TGTGCTAGTGGCCAAACAGGTCTTAGCACTGAAGCTTTCTTT
>.|.|TRBV28|TRBJ2-4
CASSLPVGRTVAKNIQYF
TGTGCCAGCAGTTTGCCCGTGGGGAGGACCGTAGCCAAAAACATTCAGTACTTC
>.|once|TRBV27|TRBJ1-5
CASSLMQYNQPQHF
TGTGCCAGCAGTTTGATGCAGTACAATCAGCCCCAGCATTTT
>.|.|TRBV5-1|TRBJ2-7
CASSPGGGTGYSEQYF
TGCGCCAGCAGCCCGGGAGGGGGGACAGGGTATTCCGAGCAGTACTTC
>TRBD1|.|TRBV5-1|TRBJ1-4
CASSVTGEGAEKLFF
TGCGCCAGCAGCGTAACAGGGGAAGGGGCTGAAAAACTGTTTTTT